This T cell receptor beta chain appears in the sequencing data of a study of cytomegalovirus exposure and HLA in healthy donors. V shed 5 bases and J 4 bases; nucleotides not matched to a gene: 6. The CDR3 totals 14 residues. Germline loops: CDR1 SGHAT, CDR2 FQDESV (reference sequence). Data came from immunoSEQ multiplex PCR; TCRdb stores just in-frame clones and leaves some out. The data contain under 200,000 clones, about 81% of them singletons. The sample comprised PBMCs. J is TRBJ1-1 and V is TRBV11-1; 8 nucleotides line up with TRBD1. This clonotype originated in a woman aged 25-40 years in good health and CMV-seronegative. CDR3 nucleotide sequence: TGTGCCAGCAGCCCGGACAGGGTACGCACTGAAGCTTTCTTT. It specifies CASSPDRVRTEAFF.